The table lists the clone carrying this T cell receptor (beta chain) with a few counts. As yet, its antigen is unknown. This sample is part of a study of T cells in Graves' hyperthyroidism and ophthalmopathy. Study observations and caveats: Most clonotypes that expanded in the thyroid above 0.001 also showed up in blood.

Exclusion followed for patients with uncontrolled infection, other autoimmune disease, pregnancy or lactation. About 9.4 ml fresh peripheral blood yielded the PBMCs. TCR beta CDR3 regions were amplified from RNA. The study used the HTBI primer set for a first-round RT-PCR of the TCR CDR3. Each CDR3 protein gets one entry after TCRdb re-called the multiplex PCR reads with MiXCR. The sample includes about 640,000 distinct CDR3 sequences, less than 25% of them seen just once. The TCR was taken from a man in his thirties or forties with Graves' ophthalmopathy. The sample taken for sequencing was blood.

The CDR3 coding sequence is TGTGCCAGCAGGGGTCCTACAGGCCTTGCAACTAATGAAAAACTGTTTTTT. Protein sequence: CASRGPTGLATNEKLFF. This chain joins TRBV28 and TRBJ1-4; weak D call: TRBD1 (5 bases). Germline CDR1 and CDR2: MDHEN and SYDVKM. Trimming stripped 6 bases from V and 0 bases from J, with 17 bases between. The CDR3 loop spans 17 amino acids.